This record covers a single T cell receptor (beta chain). With 3 bases removed from V and 7 bases from J, the gap between germline ends came to 10 bases. The CDR3 runs to 12 residues. CDR1 and CDR2 from the germline V gene are SGDLS and YYNGEE. Using immunoSEQ multiplex PCR, the repertoire was profiled, and TCRdb retains in-frame clones only, with some absent. The sample includes 90,000 to 100,000 clones, more than 85% of them seen just once. This specimen belongs to a study of T cell changes during pregnancy in multiple sclerosis. The rearrangement joins TRBV9 to TRBJ1-1; TRBD1 is a possible D gene (5 bases). The material was peripheral blood, obtained in the first trimester of pregnancy. The receptor's source is a female donor with multiple sclerosis, enrolled in a pregnancy study. The CDR3 protein is CASSARGSEAFF. In DNA, the CDR3 is TGTGCCAGCAGCGCCCGGGGGAGTGAAGCTTTCTTT.